Listed below are T cell receptor beta chains from one sample, sequenced in a study of OX40 agonist ivuxolimab in advanced cancers. Using immunoSEQ multiplex PCR, the repertoire was profiled, and TCRdb retains in-frame clones only, with some absent. The table includes around 56,000 clones, about 76% detected once. Sequencing used CD4+ or CD8+ T cells sorted from blood, obtained in a trial of the OX40 agonist ivuxolimab. All receptors derive from an adult with an advanced solid tumor such as melanoma, head and neck, liver or kidney cancer. The CDR3 runs from the conserved cysteine through the conserved F or W.

TRBV19,CASSILGRTSELFF
TRBV5-1,CASSWPRQGANTGELFF
TRBV6-1,CASSYDTEAFF
TRBV7-8,CASRLAGEYRELFF
TRBV10-3,CAIRAAGRENSPLHF
TRBV7-9,CASSLDMNTEAFF
TRBV30,CAWSVSGGRQPQHF
TRBV5-6,CASSWGTGSSYNEQFF
TRBV18,CASSPLSNTGELFF
TRBV5-8,CASSIRQGTYEQYF
TRBV4-1,CASSQGSTAEFLSGANVLTF
TRBV10-3,CAISARDSTDTQYF
TRBV28,CASSPGGVLYEQYF
TRBV11-1,CASSLEAGGGVNTQYF
TRBV7-6,CAFSGTGVRKTEAFF
TRBV2,CASIRDVYTEAFF
TRBV6-4,CASRPTGGPLKTQYF
TRBV11-2,CASRPGTSGFSYEQYF
TRBV7-6,CASSLGGGNQPQHF
TRBV6-1,CASKGQVGEQYF
TRBV30,CASAGGTVSEKLFF
TRBV6-4,CASSAGTSMVEQFF
TRBV6-4,CASSEGQFTDTQYF
TRBV14,CASSHGTYGNTIYF
TRBV19,CASRGPSGTSGRQNEQFF
TRBV28,CASAPGTGSTYEQYF
TRBV30,CAWRNQGVETQYF
TRBV10-3,CAISESGSLDTQYF
TRBV7-8,CASSLKSTGELFF
TRBV21-1,CASSKQGASYEQYF
TRBV29-1,CSVAGTMNTEAFF
TRBV11-2,CASSLLATNEKLFF